A selection of T cell receptor beta chains follows, all from one sample in a study of T cell responses to AZD1222 COVID-19 vaccine. Data came from immunoSEQ multiplex PCR; TCRdb stores just in-frame clones and leaves some out. The table lists approximately 120,000 clones, around 89% of them singletons, with under 5% in the top ten. The sample here was peripheral blood, taken on day 0 of AZD1222 vaccination. Every receptor here comes from an adult in good health. CDR3s include the opening cysteine and the closing phenylalanine or tryptophan. A D gene is named only where the DNA matches it firmly. Clone size appears in some rows only: once, few, many, or a class for an expanded clone.

clone_size: .; v_call: TRBV6-6; j_call: TRBJ2-7; d_call: TRBD1; cdr3_aa: CASSYGTGTYEQYF; cdr3_nt: TGTGCCAGCAGTTACGGGACAGGGACCTACGAGCAGTACTTC
clone_size: .; v_call: TRBV19; j_call: TRBJ1-6; d_call: TRBD1; cdr3_aa: CASSGGTGASSYNSPLHF; cdr3_nt: TGTGCCAGTAGTGGAGGGACAGGGGCGAGCTCCTATAATTCACCCCTCCACTTT
clone_size: once; v_call: TRBV10-3; j_call: TRBJ2-3; d_call: .; cdr3_aa: CATSTLTDTQYF; cdr3_nt: TGTGCCACCTCGACTCTCACAGATACGCAGTATTTT
clone_size: .; v_call: TRBV7-9; j_call: TRBJ1-5; d_call: .; cdr3_aa: CASSSDLDNQPQHF; cdr3_nt: TGTGCCAGCAGCTCCGACCTCGACAATCAGCCCCAGCATTTT
clone_size: .; v_call: TRBV27; j_call: TRBJ1-3; d_call: .; cdr3_aa: CASRLFGSLEGNTIYF; cdr3_nt: TGTGCCAGCAGGCTTTTCGGCTCCCTAGAAGGAAACACCATATATTTT
clone_size: .; v_call: TRBV10-2; j_call: TRBJ1-1; d_call: .; cdr3_aa: CASSEPSLRNTEAFF; cdr3_nt: TGCGCCAGCAGTGAGCCTTCCCTACGGAACACTGAAGCTTTCTTT
clone_size: .; v_call: TRBV18; j_call: TRBJ2-3; d_call: TRBD2; cdr3_aa: CASSPPGLAGTDTQYF; cdr3_nt: TGTGCCAGCTCACCACCGGGACTAGCGGGAACAGATACGCAGTATTTT
clone_size: .; v_call: TRBV7-2; j_call: TRBJ1-4; d_call: .; cdr3_aa: CASSPMGPAYNEKLFF; cdr3_nt: TGTGCCAGCAGCCCGATGGGACCGGCATATAATGAAAAACTGTTTTTT
clone_size: .; v_call: TRBV27; j_call: TRBJ1-6; d_call: .; cdr3_aa: CASRLRGTSSYNSPLHF; cdr3_nt: TGTGCCAGCAGGTTGAGGGGGACGAGCTCCTATAATTCACCCCTCCACTTT
clone_size: .; v_call: TRBV9; j_call: TRBJ2-1; d_call: TRBD2; cdr3_aa: CASSKLAGASYNEQFF; cdr3_nt: TGTGCCAGCAGTAAACTAGCGGGGGCCTCCTACAATGAGCAGTTCTTC
clone_size: .; v_call: TRBV5-8; j_call: TRBJ2-3; d_call: TRBD1; cdr3_aa: CASSLGGTGPTDTQYF; cdr3_nt: TGTGCCAGCAGCTTGGGTGGGACAGGGCCCACAGATACGCAGTATTTT
clone_size: .; v_call: TRBV28; j_call: TRBJ1-4; d_call: .; cdr3_aa: CASSLPLTTNEKLFF; cdr3_nt: TGTGCCAGCAGTTTGCCACTGACAACTAATGAAAAACTGTTTTTT
clone_size: once; v_call: TRBV18; j_call: TRBJ2-7; d_call: .; cdr3_aa: CASSPTGTEQYF; cdr3_nt: TGTGCCAGCTCACCAACGGGGACCGAGCAGTACTTC
clone_size: .; v_call: TRBV29-1; j_call: TRBJ2-1; d_call: TRBD2; cdr3_aa: CSVAGVLAARSSYNEQFF; cdr3_nt: TGCAGCGTTGCCGGGGTGCTAGCGGCAAGAAGCTCCTACAATGAGCAGTTCTTC
clone_size: once; v_call: TRBV18; j_call: TRBJ1-3; d_call: .; cdr3_aa: CASSPAAGNTIYF; cdr3_nt: TGTGCCAGCTCACCGGCAGCTGGAAACACCATATATTTT
clone_size: .; v_call: TRBV6-5; j_call: TRBJ2-2; d_call: .; cdr3_aa: CASKDLNTGELFF; cdr3_nt: TGTGCCAGCAAGGACCTAAACACCGGGGAGCTGTTTTTT
clone_size: .; v_call: TRBV29-1; j_call: TRBJ1-4; d_call: .; cdr3_aa: CSVPTNEKLFF; cdr3_nt: TGCAGCGTCCCAACTAATGAAAAACTGTTTTTT
clone_size: .; v_call: TRBV6-5; j_call: TRBJ2-7; d_call: TRBD1; cdr3_aa: CASRLTGMAEQYF; cdr3_nt: TGTGCCAGCAGACTGACAGGGATGGCCGAGCAGTACTTC
clone_size: .; v_call: TRBV6-5; j_call: TRBJ1-2; d_call: .; cdr3_aa: CASSYTHTRRGYGYTF; cdr3_nt: TGTGCCAGCAGTTACACCCATACAAGGCGAGGCTATGGCTACACCTTC
clone_size: .; v_call: TRBV5-1; j_call: TRBJ2-7; d_call: TRBD2; cdr3_aa: CASSLATQTSGRFPYEQYF; cdr3_nt: TGCGCCAGCAGCTTGGCCACTCAGACCAGCGGGAGGTTCCCCTACGAGCAGTACTTC
clone_size: .; v_call: TRBV5-4; j_call: TRBJ2-1; d_call: .; cdr3_aa: CASSFNNEQFF; cdr3_nt: TGTGCCAGCAGCTTTAATAATGAGCAGTTCTTC
clone_size: few; v_call: TRBV7-3; j_call: TRBJ2-3; d_call: .; cdr3_aa: CASSLLGHASTDTQYF; cdr3_nt: TGTGCCAGCAGCTTACTGGGACACGCTAGCACAGATACGCAGTATTTT
clone_size: .; v_call: TRBV6-4; j_call: TRBJ2-1; d_call: TRBD2; cdr3_aa: CASSGTINNEQFF; cdr3_nt: TGTGCCAGCAGCGGGACTATAAACAATGAGCAGTTCTTC
clone_size: .; v_call: TRBV19; j_call: TRBJ2-3; d_call: TRBD2; cdr3_aa: CASKAGGLLGTDTQYF; cdr3_nt: TGTGCCAGTAAGGCGGGAGGGCTATTGGGCACAGATACGCAGTATTTT
clone_size: .; v_call: TRBV5-1; j_call: TRBJ2-1; d_call: TRBD1; cdr3_aa: CASSLGPVGQGPNEQFF; cdr3_nt: TGCGCCAGCAGCTTGGGACCTGTGGGACAGGGCCCCAATGAGCAGTTCTTC
clone_size: .; v_call: TRBV7-2; j_call: TRBJ1-1; d_call: .; cdr3_aa: CASSLGPITEAFF; cdr3_nt: TGTGCCAGCAGCCTAGGGCCTATCACTGAAGCTTTCTTT
clone_size: .; v_call: TRBV5-1; j_call: TRBJ2-1; d_call: .; cdr3_aa: CASSSDSSSYNEQFF; cdr3_nt: TGCGCCAGCAGCTCGGACAGTTCTTCCTACAATGAGCAGTTCTTC